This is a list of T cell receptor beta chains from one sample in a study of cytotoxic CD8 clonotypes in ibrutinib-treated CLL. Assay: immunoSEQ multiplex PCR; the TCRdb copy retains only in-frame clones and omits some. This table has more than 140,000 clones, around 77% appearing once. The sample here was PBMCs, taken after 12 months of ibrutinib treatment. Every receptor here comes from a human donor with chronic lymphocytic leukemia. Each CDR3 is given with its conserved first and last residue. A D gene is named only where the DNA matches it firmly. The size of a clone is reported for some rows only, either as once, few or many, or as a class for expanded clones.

TGTGCCAGCTCACCAAATCGGCAGGGGGCTGGAAACACCATATATTTT CASSPNRQGAGNTIYF - TRBJ1-3 TRBV18 TRBD1
TGCGCCAGCAGCTTGCTAGCGGGGGACGACGAGCAGTACTTC CASSLLAGDDEQYF - TRBJ2-7 TRBV5-1 TRBD2
TGTGCCAGCAGCTTGGGACTAGCGGGGGGAAATGAGCAGTTCTTC CASSLGLAGGNEQFF once TRBJ2-1 TRBV7-2 TRBD2
TGTGCCAGCAGTTTAAGCGGGGCTAGCTCCTACGAGCAGTACTTC CASSLSGASSYEQYF - TRBJ2-7 TRBV27 TRBD2
TGTGCCAGCAGCGATGAGCGAAGCTCCTACAATGAGCAGTTCTTC CASSDERSSYNEQFF - TRBJ2-1 TRBV9 -
TGTGCCAGCAGCTTGGACCTTGGAAACACCATATATTTT CASSLDLGNTIYF - TRBJ1-3 TRBV5-4 -
TGTGCCAGCAGCCCCGACGCGGGAGGGTACTACAATGAGCAGTTCTTC CASSPDAGGYYNEQFF - TRBJ2-1 TRBV7-2 TRBD2
TGCGCCAGCGGGGGGCAGCAGAACACTGAAGCTTTCTTT CASGGQQNTEAFF - TRBJ1-1 TRBV5-1 -
TGCAGCGTTATTGGGGGAGGGAACACCGGGGAGCTGTTTTTT CSVIGGGNTGELFF - TRBJ2-2 TRBV29-1 -
TGTGCCAGCAGTCGGGCGGGGACTAGCGGGATCGCCGAGCAGTACTTC CASSRAGTSGIAEQYF - TRBJ2-7 TRBV28 TRBD2
TGTGCCAGCGTCCCAGGGGCGCGGGCAGATACGCAGTATTTT CASVPGARADTQYF - TRBJ2-3 TRBV7-9 -
TGCGCCAGCAGCCGAACGAAGACAACTTTTTATGATTCACCCCTCCACTTT CASSRTKTTFYDSPLHF - TRBJ1-6 TRBV5-1 -
TGTGCCAGCAGCCTCTCTTTTCCGGGGCCAGATACGCAGTATTTT CASSLSFPGPDTQYF - TRBJ2-3 TRBV4-2 -
TGTGCCAGCAGTTCGGACCGGGAGCTCTATGGCTACACCTTC CASSSDRELYGYTF - TRBJ1-2 TRBV5-4 -
TGTGCCAGCATGCAAGGACAGGGGGGTAATGAGCAGTTCTTC CASMQGQGGNEQFF - TRBJ2-1 TRBV2 TRBD1
TGTGCCAGCAGCCCCCGATCAGGACAGGGTAGGGAGCAGTACTTC CASSPRSGQGREQYF - TRBJ2-7 TRBV7-6 TRBD1
TGTGCCAGCAGCTTTAGAGGGGTAGGGGAAGCTTTCTTT CASSFRGVGEAFF few TRBJ1-1 TRBV7-2 -